This T cell receptor beta chain is drawn from a study of blood T cell repertoires in COVID-19. Whole-study context: The origin of the acute and convalescent COVID-19 samples was the United States, Italy and Spain.

Methods used by the authors: Reference gene primers were amplified, and this amplification served to estimate nucleated cell counts. The table came from immunoSEQ multiplex PCR; TCRdb's copy has only in-frame clones and leaves some out. V and J calls and clone size come straight from that table; D and trimming were deduced from the DNA. The sample records roughly 190,000 clones, about nine tenths being singletons. Study members were between about 18 and 95 years old and lived in 24 US regions. Participants' own reports of clinical history determined their cohort assignment. A few counts support this clone. Germline CDR1 SGHDN, CDR2 FVKESK. J lost 5 bases, V lost 0 bases, and 9 bases had no gene match. There are 17 residues in the CDR3.

This receptor was identified in a woman aged 30 to 39 who had recovered from COVID-19. This chain links TRBV14 with TRBJ2-5, with 10 bases identical to TRBD2. The sequenced sample consisted of PBMCs or T cells enriched from blood (not recorded which). The CDR3 protein is CASSQDGERGGLETQYF. The CDR3 DNA reads TGTGCCAGCAGCCAAGATGGAGAGCGGGGGGGCCTTGAGACCCAGTACTTC.